This paragraph reports one T cell receptor (beta chain). The antigen it recognizes is unknown. The sample holds no much larger clone one base away, and base qualities are not on file. This sample was taken from a study of cytomegalovirus exposure and HLA in healthy donors (dated by TCRdb to about 2017). At the level of the whole study: An earlier analysis of several hundred of the donors reported approximately 270 Gb of sequence data and around 120 million unique TCR beta sequences from 150 million to 200 million T cells. Several DR-DQ haplotypes were handled as single units for association and clustering because linkage in the cohort was strong. A later analysis re-analyzed previously published TCR beta repertoires from 550 to 700 donors and added high-resolution HLA genotyping to study TCR occurrence patterns. All discovery cohort repertoires had been generated on a single sequencing platform. Across approximately 420 genotyped donors of the cohort, an average of about 200,000 unique TCR beta nucleotide sequences per donor were sequenced, and roughly a sixth of those sequences were non-productive. Around 300 gigabases of sequencing data and 70 million to 85 million unique TCR sequences were included in an early release covering 500 to 750 HLA-typed donors. Of the roughly 410 genotyped donors, roughly 76% were placed in the genetic ancestry cluster associated with self-reported Caucasian donors. Alongside the repertoire data, information on donor age, sex, ethnicity and CMV serostatus was compiled. Rather than drawing on any new phenotypic data, the later analysis identified candidate immune exposures from TCR beta sequences and the way those sequences occurred across donors. To predict cytomegalovirus infection status, the study brought together high-throughput TCR immunosequencing, statistical association of individual TCRs with disease status, and machine learning. An earlier analysis of 587 of the donors used high-throughput TCR beta sequencing to judge whether each TCR beta V gene segment behaved as functional or pseudogenic. A separate validation cohort of about 110 different subjects was used in addition to the 666-subject first cohort. The aim of the study was to test whether cataloging public T cell receptors could identify signatures of past pathogen exposure. Genome-wide SNP genotypes for about 60% of the roughly 670 donors were used in a later genetic analysis, which treated that subset as a discovery cohort. The T cell repertoires of some 700 subjects were profiled by immunosequencing and related to cytomegalovirus serostatus. Both class I and class II loci were covered by HLA typing, at four-digit resolution. The number of donors typed differed by locus, with roughly 629-640 for A, B, C, DRB1 and DQB1, around 500 for DQA1, nearly 610 for DPA1, and about 450 for DPB1. The investigation overall reported the following: A further reported finding was that TCR beta sequences accurately predicted the HLA-A and HLA-B alleles for most subjects in the first cohort. Immune exposure information for the cohort was limited to CMV serostatus. Some IMGT-functional V segments, including TRBV6-2 and TRBV6-3, could not be told apart with the 87-base-pair reads, so those segments were excluded. When HLA alleles, especially DR and DQ, strongly co-occurred, attributing TCR associations to individual alleles was difficult. A cluster of highly shared sequence variants was judged likely to be a technical artifact of the sequencing pipeline. The classifier was reported to diagnose cytomegalovirus status with high specificity and sensitivity in both the original cohort and the validation cohort. Specific HLA alleles were associated with 15,000 to 20,000 TCR beta sequences at a false discovery rate of 0.05 in a later analysis. In vitro tests confirmed that a few of the cytomegalovirus-associated TCR beta chains recognize cytomegalovirus antigens. In a later genetic analysis, a missense DCLRE1C variant was associated with V-gene and J-gene trimming of TCR beta chains, and the association was replicated in an independent cohort. Across donors, most TCR sequences were observed very rarely, whereas some public TCRs were present in many individuals. In an earlier analysis of over 550 of the donors, most TCR beta V segments were observed in productive rearrangements about 90% or about 30% of the time, broadly matching IMGT annotations. The authors suggested that the approach could potentially be generalized to other disease states and immunological phenotypes. Because some donors lacked HLA typing at each locus, the association tests relied only on the typed subset. The study listed approximately 150 TCR beta chains as associated with cytomegalovirus. Approximately 16 rarely observed V segments, including chromosome 9 orphons, were excluded from the earlier analysis of a few hundred of the donors because counts were too low. Linkage disequilibrium might explain the correlated functional status among segregating V segments, but an unknown experimental factor could not be excluded. Most CMV-associated TCR beta chains appeared to be HLA-restricted in a later analysis, and the HLA associations seemed to be driven largely by CMV exposure. According to a later analysis, TCR association rates differed among HLA loci, with DRB1 alleles showing the most associated TCRs and HLA-C alleles showing the fewest. This cohort had only TCR beta chains sequenced, and the lack of alpha or paired-chain data limited which features could be detected. Compared with equally common non-associated chains, HLA-associated TCR beta chains in a later analysis were more clonally expanded and had lower generation probabilities. In a later genetic analysis, fewer N-insertions in productive TCRs were reported among donors in an Asian-associated ancestry cluster than the approximately 670-donor mean. Presence/absence analyses assumed roughly uniform sequencing depth across donors, an assumption that may not hold. A later analysis reported that several top co-occurrence clusters appeared linked to parvovirus B19, influenza, CMV and Epstein-Barr virus.

To prepare the library, the immunoSEQ multiplex PCR assay was applied. For the multiplex PCR, a mixture combining 60 forward primers for TCR Vbeta segments and 13 reverse primers for TCR Jbeta segments was used. The CDR3 region of rearranged TCR beta genes was amplified from genomic DNA by a multiplex PCR assay. The amplified TCR beta libraries were sequenced on the Illumina HiSeq System as 87-base-pair reads. In the authors' own workflow: In a later analysis, tens of millions of unique TCR beta chains were counted across the roughly 700 repertoires, and roughly 10 million of these chains were shared by at least two donors. Raw reads were error-corrected and collapsed into unique sequences by a nearest-neighbor algorithm in which closely related sequences were merged to remove PCR and sequencing errors. To assign V, D and J gene segments, CDR3 sequences were aligned to IMGT reference sequences. For a sequence to be retained, a match of at least six nucleotides was required to both a V gene segment and a J gene segment. A rearrangement was called productive if the CDR3 had no stop codons and remained in frame with V and J, and every other rearrangement was called non-productive. Following IMGT convention, CDR3 was defined as the stretch from the second conserved V-encoded cysteine up to the conserved J-encoded phenylalanine. Sequences without an unambiguous match to a single V gene segment were excluded from the earlier analysis of over 500 of the donors. In an earlier analysis of roughly 600 of the donors, a V segment was called functional when productive rearrangements were above 56.7%, and segregating when the standard deviation between donors exceeded 5%. A statistical classification framework was developed to diagnose cytomegalovirus status using the catalog of TCR beta chain sequences. V and J gene assignment, in a later analysis, came from comparing TCR nucleotide sequences with IMGT/GENE-DB human TR gene sequences. Using the TCRdist pipeline, a later analysis assigned CDR3 sequences along with most-parsimonious VDJ recombination scenarios. A later analysis defined each TCR beta chain by its CDR3 amino acid sequence plus V-gene family, and excluded reads lacking a unique V-gene family. To address suspected cross-contamination and a sequencing artifact, a later analysis removed around 600 highly shared, low-generation-probability nucleotide sequences. In a later analysis, a clonal expansion index for each public chain was calculated from normalized within-repertoire ranks of inferred template counts. A later analysis computed generation probabilities with a VDJ recombination model fitted to out-of-frame rearrangements, and checked the results against IGoR. In a later analysis, hypergeometric tests were used to score TCR-TCR, TCR-HLA and TCR-CMV co-occurrence, with a repertoire-size bias correction applied to TCR pairs. False discovery rates were estimated in a later analysis by permuting HLA or CMV assignments 20 times. In a later analysis, co-occurring TCRs were grouped using DBSCAN, with TCRdist sequence similarity added in when clustering inside HLA-allele-positive subsets. Repertoires with fewer than 30,000 or more than 120,000 public chains were left out of co-occurrence clustering, as were roughly five repertoires with anomalous nucleotide sharing. TCRdb mirrors the immuneACCESS table, restricted to in-frame sequences. Some clones are absent from its copies; in checked studies, under half trace to an unresolved V gene, and the reason for the others is unknown. From that table come the V and J calls and clone size; the DNA was used to work out D and trimming. The sample profile shows 190,000 or so clones; 75% to 90% of them were found once. Clones ranked in the top ten supply 1.5% to 2% of the sample.

Based on the germline V gene, the CDR1 and CDR2 sequences are MNHEY and SVGAGI. Relative to germline, V is missing 5 bases and J is missing 1 base, with 4 bases of the junction outside any gene match. The CDR3 spans 14 residues, from the cysteine through the phenylalanine. Only the CDR3 region is kept as DNA, spanning 42 bases read in frame from base 1. In total, approximately 700 healthy bone marrow donors made up the cohort. At the time of sampling, every cohort member was nominally healthy, though immune exposures that went unrecorded were likely present. The donor was CMV seronegative and was included in the group of a few hundred seronegative cohort members. Each donor provided a peripheral blood sample, and peripheral blood mononuclear cells were used for TCR beta sequencing. Genomic DNA extraction from the blood cell samples was performed with the Qiagen DNeasy Blood Extraction Kit.

Sequenced sample: PBMCs. The origin of this receptor is a man aged 50-59 years in good health and CMV-seronegative. The chain was built from TRBV6-5 and TRBJ1-1; 7 of the junction bases match TRBD1. The encoded CDR3 is CASSPQGPNTEAFF. The nucleotide sequence is given as TGTGCCAGCAGTCCACAGGGGCCGAACACTGAAGCTTTCTTT.